This is a list of T cell receptor beta chains from one sample in a study of blood T cells in healthy people across ages. TCRdb recomputed calls from the 5' RACE reads with MiXCR, one row per CDR3 protein. The sample contains 650,000 to 950,000 distinct CDR3 sequences, under 45% of which appear only once. The sequencing sample was made of blood. Every receptor here comes from a man in his 60s in good health. Both conserved end residues are part of each CDR3. Fields, in order: CDR3 length, V gene, J gene, CDR3 protein.

len: 14; v_gene: TRBV20-1; j_gene: TRBJ2-1; CDR3aa: CSARAPSMTRGQFF
len: 15; v_gene: TRBV5-1; j_gene: TRBJ1-2; CDR3aa: CASSFGQGESYGYTF
len: 14; v_gene: TRBV20-1; j_gene: TRBJ2-1; CDR3aa: CSADDTGSYNEQFF
len: 16; v_gene: TRBV5-6; j_gene: -; CDR3aa: CASSPTGGLYLGTQYF
len: 15; v_gene: TRBV4-1; j_gene: TRBJ2-1; CDR3aa: CASSQVGTNNNEQFF
len: 15; v_gene: TRBV2; j_gene: TRBJ1-5; CDR3aa: CASREGLFSNQPQHF
len: 17; v_gene: TRBV4-3; j_gene: TRBJ2-3; CDR3aa: CASSQRPDGQVVDTQYF
len: 14; v_gene: TRBV5-1; j_gene: TRBJ1-4; CDR3aa: CASSLQGGWEKLFF
len: 14; v_gene: TRBV12-3/TRBV12-4; j_gene: TRBJ1-6; CDR3aa: CASSLTGGGSPLHF
len: 15; v_gene: TRBV24-1; j_gene: TRBJ2-6; CDR3aa: CATSDSRDPANVLTF
len: 11; v_gene: TRBV5-1; j_gene: TRBJ1-1; CDR3aa: CASSYGDKAFF
len: 15; v_gene: TRBV12-3/TRBV12-4; j_gene: TRBJ2-2; CDR3aa: CASSFQGLGTGELFF
len: 13; v_gene: TRBV20-1; j_gene: TRBJ1-5; CDR3aa: CSARDQRTQPQHF
len: 15; v_gene: TRBV7-2; j_gene: -; CDR3aa: CASSLVGDSFYEQYF